The next 10 T cell receptor beta chains were all read from a single sample in a study of CD8 T cells in Susac syndrome. An input of about 0.5 to 1 ug of RNA was subjected to reverse transcription using random hexamers. One entry per CDR3 protein results from TCRdb running MiXCR on the immunoSEQ multiplex PCR reads. Counted here are about 190,000 distinct CDR3 sequences, 93% occurring once; the ten biggest clones make up roughly 0.096%. What was sequenced was CD4+ T cells from PBMCs. Every receptor here comes from a human donor in good health.

The CDR3 DNA reads as TGTGCCAGCAGCCTGTTACGGGAAAAAAACATTCAGTACTTC. Residues: CASSLLREKNIQYF. The J gene is TRBJ2-4, the V gene TRBV7-8; a weak D match, TRBD2 (5 bases). Germline V gene sequence: CDR1 SGHVS, CDR2 FQNEAQ. The CDR3 is made up of 14 amino acids. The V end was cut by 5 bases, the J end by 4 bases, with 12 bases between.

This clonotype was observed a single time. The CDR3 nucleotides are TGTGCCAGCAGCTCCCGGACTGAAGCGGGCAATCAGCCCCAGCATTTT. It yields the protein CASSSRTEAGNQPQHF. The chain combines TRBV7-9 with TRBJ1-5, with D unresolved. CDR3 length equals 16 residues. Deletions cut 4 bases from V and 2 bases from J, with 15 bases between. Per the germline V gene, CDR1 is SEHNR and CDR2 is FQNEAQ (reference sequence).

This sequence joins TRBV4-1 and TRBJ2-5, with unresolved D. Per germline, CDR1 MGHRA and CDR2 YSYEKL. The V gene lost 1 base and the J gene lost 9 bases, with 12 bases spanning the gap. This CDR3 is built from 13 residues. The CDR3 coding sequence is TGCGCCAGCAGCCAAGTCCAGGCTGTGGCCCAGTACTTC. It yields the protein CASSQVQAVAQYF.

The chain couples TRBV6-5 to TRBJ2-1; 8 positions match TRBD2. Germline-derived CDR1 and CDR2 are MNHEY and SVGAGI. The CDR3 sequence is 16 residues long. V shed 6 bases and J 0 bases; nucleotides not matched to a gene: 7. The CDR3 here is CASRLRGGNSYNEQFF. The DNA for the CDR3 is TGTGCCAGCAGGTTACGGGGGGGGAACTCCTACAATGAGCAGTTCTTC.

This chain connects TRBV2 to TRBJ2-7, with 7 bases lining up with TRBD1. The germline V gene encodes CDR1 SNHLY and CDR2 FYNNEI. The CDR3 is made up of 12 amino acids. Unmatched junction bases numbered 2, after V lost 6 bases and J lost 3 bases. As DNA, the CDR3 is TGTGCCAGCAGCGACAGGGTCTACGAGCAGTACGTC. Its translation is CASSDRVYEQYV.

This clonotype was found a few times. The chain is built from TRBV5-1 and TRBJ1-1; no definite D call. Germline assignment: CDR1 SGHRS and CDR2 YFSETQ. There are 14 residues in the CDR3. V was clipped by 4 bases and J by 1 base, with 11 bases between them. The CDR3 DNA reads as TGCGCCAGCAGCCAAAGTGGAGGGAACACTGAAGCTTTCTTT. This translates into CASSQSGGNTEAFF.

The rearrangement links TRBV18 to TRBJ2-5, with TRBD1 identical over 8 bases. The ends lost 7 bases at V and 1 base at J; junction bases unmatched: 5. The CDR3 has 14 amino acids. Germline V gene sequence: CDR1 KGHSH, CDR2 LQKENI. CDR3 sequence (DNA): TGTGCCAGCTGGGCAGGGGGCGTCCAAGAGACCCAGTACTTC. This translates into CASWAGGVQETQYF. The entire variable domain, with the rest obtained from reference TRBV18 and TRBJ2-5, is as follows: NAGVMQNPRHLVRRRGQEARLRCSPMKGHSHVYWYRQLPEEGLKFMVYLQKENIIDESGMPKERFSAEFPKEGPSILRIQQVVRGDSAAYFCASWAGGVQETQYFGPGTRLLVL.

The genes are TRBV19 and TRBJ1-3; D unclear. CDR3 size: 13 residues. The germline V gene has CDR1 LNHDA and CDR2 SQIVND (reference sequence). V lost 7 bases and J lost 2, with 9 bases in between. The CDR3 sequence: CASKAAAGNTIYF. The CDR3 region has the DNA TGTGCCAGTAAGGCGGCAGCTGGAAACACCATATATTTT. Full variable domain (rest looked up from reference TRBV19 and TRBJ1-3): DGGITQSPKYLFRKEGQNVTLSCEQNLNHDAMYWYRQDPGQGLRLIYYSQIVNDFQKGDIAEGYSVSREKKESFPLTVTSAQKNPTAFYLCASKAAAGNTIYFGEGSWLTVV.

The V call is TRBV7-9, the J call TRBJ2-3, with 11 bases matching TRBD2. The CDR3 loop spans 17 amino acids. Germline V CDR1 and CDR2: SEHNR, FQNEAQ (reference sequence). V shed 5 bases, J shed 3 bases, and the junction held 10 bases outside the gene matches. The CDR3 loop is CASSPTTSGVPTDTQYF. The CDR3 region has the DNA TGTGCCAGCAGCCCAACGACTAGCGGGGTCCCGACAGATACGCAGTATTTT. The variable domain in full, completed from reference TRBV7-9 and TRBJ2-3, reads DTGVSQNPRHKITKRGQNVTFRCDPISEHNRLYWYRQTLGQGPEFLTYFQNEAQLEKSRLLSDRFSAERPKGSFSTLEIQRTEQGDSAMYLCASSPTTSGVPTDTQYFGPGTRLTVL.

The chain employs TRBV19 and TRBJ1-5; D unclear. Germline V CDR1 and CDR2: LNHDA, SQIVND (reference sequence). This CDR3 is 14 amino acids long. V gave up 6 bases and J gave up 7 bases, with 16 bases separating them. CDR3 nucleotide sequence: TGTGCCAGTAGGGGAACACCCTACATGCAGCCCCAGCATTTT. It translates to CASRGTPYMQPQHF.